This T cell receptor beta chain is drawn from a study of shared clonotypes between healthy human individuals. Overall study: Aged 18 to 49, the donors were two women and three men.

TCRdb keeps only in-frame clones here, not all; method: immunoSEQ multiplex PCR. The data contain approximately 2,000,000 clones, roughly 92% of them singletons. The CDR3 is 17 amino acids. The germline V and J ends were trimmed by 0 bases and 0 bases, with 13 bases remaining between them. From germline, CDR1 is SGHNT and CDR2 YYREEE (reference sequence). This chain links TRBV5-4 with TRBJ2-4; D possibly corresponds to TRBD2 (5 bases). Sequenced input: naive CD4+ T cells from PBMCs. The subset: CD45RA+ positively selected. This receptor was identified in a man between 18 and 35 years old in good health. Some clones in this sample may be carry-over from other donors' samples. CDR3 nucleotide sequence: TGTGCCAGCAGCTTGGAGCGGCTTATACTAGCCAAAAACATTCAGTACTTC. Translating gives CASSLERLILAKNIQYF.